Below, one TCR beta chain is given with its context. These data come from a study of early T cells in non-severe SARS-CoV-2 infection. Study overall: Bulk RNA taken from unsorted whole blood was sequenced, leaving chains unpaired.

The CDR3 has 14 amino acids. CDR1 and CDR2 from the germline V gene are SGHNT and YYREEE (reference sequence). Trimming shortened V by 2 bases and J by 2 bases, and 11 bases separated the two germline ends. Individual cDNA molecules each received unique molecular identifiers attached to them. Each CDR3 protein gets one entry after TCRdb re-called the 5' RACE reads with MiXCR. The sample consists of 70,000 to 90,000 distinct CDR3 sequences, 11% of them appearing once. The V gene is TRBV5-4, the J gene TRBJ2-7; possibly TRBD1 for D (5 bases). Sequences were obtained from whole blood. This clonotype was sampled from an adult who was a healthcare worker with PCR-confirmed SARS-CoV-2 infection or an uninfected control (not recorded which). The CDR3 protein is CASSLDRLTYEQYF. Here the CDR3 DNA reads TGTGCCAGCAGCTTAGACAGACTGACCTACGAGCAGTACTTC.